This TCR beta chain was obtained from a study of shared clonotypes between healthy human individuals (dated by TCRdb to the early 2020s). Broadly, across the study: Three men and a couple of women, aged 18 to 49 years, made up the cohort. Per donor, three plates each were used for CD4 naive and CD4 memory, two for CD8 naive, and one for CD8 memory. To estimate repertoire size and how much clonotype sharing occurs between individuals, the study deeply sequenced the blood TCR repertoires of five healthy adults. Libraries were prepared and TCR repertoires were sequenced by different laboratories using diverse techniques, in order to increase sequencing depth and limit assay-specific biases. Leukapheresis yielded between about 0.9 and 9 billion PBMCs per donor.

Details on this clone: What antigen it recognizes has not been identified. No base-level quality is on record; no much larger clone is a single base apart.

Using the deep immunoSEQ assay, multiplex PCR amplified TCR CDR3 regions from genomic DNA. Extracted genomic DNA from each cell subset was distributed evenly across all wells of several immunoSEQ 96-well plates, and each plate was treated as a replicate. For sorted subsets, 200 ng of genomic DNA, equivalent to 25,000 to 35,000 T cell genomes, went into each replicate PCR. Purified libraries were quantified with a Qubit 3.0 fluorometer, sized on a Bioanalyzer 2100, and re-quantified with the KAPA Library Quantification kit. Each immunoSEQ 96-well plate was sequenced on its own single-read 150-cycle Illumina NextSeq 550 flow cell. The authors' analysis ran thus. Because only junctional sequences without quality scores were contained in the immunoSEQ output, filtering matching that applied to full-length reads could not be performed. Sequences were annotated with PyIR, a Python wrapper for IgBLAST v1.9, and V/J genes and CDR3 were assigned using IMGT germline references. Any read was removed if the V/J assignment was weak (E-value above 1e-6), the CDR3 was missing, or the read contained stop codons, out-of-frame junctions, or ambiguous translated residues. V3J clonotypes were defined as sequences sharing an identical inferred V gene, J gene, and CDR3 amino acid sequence. To compute the percentage overlap between repertoires, the number of shared unique clonotypes was divided by the size of the smaller repertoire. RTK rarefaction, the Chao1 estimator, and Recon v2.1 estimates of unobserved clonotypes were used to assess repertoire richness. Generation probabilities were computed with OLGA for all TCRbeta clonotypes obtained by the gDNA method from several donors. TCRdb took this table from immuneACCESS and kept in-frame rearrangements with V and J called. Such tables lack part of the clones; where checked against another copy, unresolved V genes explain under half of the gap, and the rest is unexplained. That table furnishes V, J and clone size, whereas the DNA furnished D and trimming. The sample data list fewer than 350,000 clones, and around nine tenths of these were observed just once. Under 20% of the sample rests with the top ten.

V is trimmed back by 2 bases and J by 9 bases, and the junction contains 7 bases that no gene match accounts for. Based on the germline V gene, the CDR1 and CDR2 sequences are MNHNS and SASEGT. The CDR3 measures 14 amino acids from cysteine to phenylalanine. The CDR3 DNA has 42 bases and is translated from base 1. Healthy HIV-negative adults with no recently reported acute infections or vaccinations were included as donors. All donors were Caucasian adults living in Nashville, Tennessee, USA. CD8 memory samples were composed of magnetically selected CD45RO+ cells combined with CCR7-negative CD45RA+ effector memory (TemRA) cells. After blood collection by leukapheresis, PBMCs were isolated using Ficoll-Histopaque density gradient centrifugation and then cryopreserved in the vapor phase of liquid nitrogen. Analytical flow cytometry was used to check the purity and quantity of every magnetically sorted T cell population. Genomic DNA was isolated from every sorted fraction and measured by UV absorbance on a Nanodrop 2000c.

Overall results and qualifications from the work: Naive subsets generally had larger estimated clonotype richness than memory subsets did. Incomplete sequencing was indicated by rarefaction of sorted-subset datasets, despite the large sequencing depth. The genetic and exposure-history diversity represented was limited by the small number of donors. Sampling was limited to blood, and TCR repertoires in tissue likely differ from TCR repertoires in blood. Based on pairwise subsampling, the degree of clonotype sharing among donors was expected to be affected by sequencing depth. Across a few donors, roughly 5.1% of naive CD4, approximately 3.6% of naive CD8, about 2% of memory CD4, and under 0.45% of memory CD8 clonotypes were shared. Clonotypes shared by all four sorted-subset donors showed higher generation probabilities than non-shared clonotypes.

Sequencing used memory CD8+ T cells sorted from blood. The sample's cell subset or site label, decoded: CD45RO+ cells pooled with CCR7-negative TemRA cells. This sequence was found in a man younger than 30 in good health. The rearrangement combines TRBV6-1 with TRBJ2-1, with 7 bases matching TRBD1. The base sequence is TGTGCCAGCAGTGAATCCGGGACAGTAATTGAGCAGTTCTTC. Its product reads: CASSESGTVIEQFF.